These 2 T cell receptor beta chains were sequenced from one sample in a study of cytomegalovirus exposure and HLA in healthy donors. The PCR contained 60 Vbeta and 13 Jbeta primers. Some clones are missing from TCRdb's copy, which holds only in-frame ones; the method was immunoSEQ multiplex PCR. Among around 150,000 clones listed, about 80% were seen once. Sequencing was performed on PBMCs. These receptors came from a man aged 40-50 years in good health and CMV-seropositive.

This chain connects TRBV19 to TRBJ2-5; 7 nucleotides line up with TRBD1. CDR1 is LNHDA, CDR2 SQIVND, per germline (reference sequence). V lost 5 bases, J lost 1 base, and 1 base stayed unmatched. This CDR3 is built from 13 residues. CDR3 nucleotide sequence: TGTGCCAGTAGTGGGACAGCCCAAGAGACCCAGTACTTC. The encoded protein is CASSGTAQETQYF.

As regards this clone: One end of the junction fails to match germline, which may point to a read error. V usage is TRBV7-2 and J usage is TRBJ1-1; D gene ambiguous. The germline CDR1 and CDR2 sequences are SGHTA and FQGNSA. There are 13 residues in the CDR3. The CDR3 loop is CASSIARDTEAFF. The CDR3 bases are TGTGCCAGCAGCATAGCGCGGGACACTGAAGCTTTCTTT.